The 24 T cell receptor beta chains below all came from one sample that was sequenced in a study of blood T cell repertoires in COVID-19. Clones were read by immunoSEQ multiplex PCR, and TCRdb kept only the in-frame ones, dropping some. The profile shows approximately 67,000 clones, 75% to 90% of them singletons. The source material was peripheral blood. Receptors were obtained from a middle-aged man with active COVID-19.

CDR3 in amino acids: CASSVGGRVLEQFF. CDR3 DNA sequence: TGTGCCAGCAGCGTCGGCGGGAGGGTCTTGGAGCAGTTCTTC. This chain joins TRBV9 and TRBJ2-1; 9 nucleotides line up with TRBD2. The CDR3 has 14 amino acids. V dropped 2 bases and J dropped 10; count of bases not matched to a gene: 7. Germline CDR1 SGDLS, CDR2 YYNGEE.

The chain carries TRBV7-2 and TRBJ2-7, with 8 bases lining up with TRBD2. The V and J ends lost 2 bases and 4 bases, in that order; junction bases with no gene match: 7. The CDR3 totals 15 residues. Germline CDR1 is SGHTA and CDR2 is FQGNSA. The CDR3 is CASSLSPGLGYEQYF. As DNA, the CDR3 is TGTGCCAGCAGCTTATCCCCGGGACTAGGGTACGAGCAGTACTTC. Full variable domain (outside the CDR3, taken from reference TRBV7-2 and TRBJ2-7): GAGVSQSPSNKVTEKGKDVELRCDPISGHTALYWYRQSLGQGLEFLIYFQGNSAPDKSGLPSDRFSAERTGGSVSTLTIQRTQQEDSAVYLCASSLSPGLGYEQYFGPGTRLTVT.

V usage is TRBV6-6 and J usage is TRBJ2-7; perhaps TRBD1 as D (5 bases). This CDR3 is built from 15 residues. V was cut by 0 bases and J by 2 bases, with 11 bases left in between. Germline CDR1 and CDR2: MNHNY and SVGAGI (reference sequence). The CDR3 sequence: CASSYSSRAPYEQYF. CDR3 coding DNA: TGTGCCAGCAGTTACTCTTCCAGGGCACCCTACGAGCAGTACTTC.

The chain carries TRBV6-2 or TRBV6-3 and TRBJ2-7; 9 positions match TRBD1. There are 15 residues in the CDR3. V was clipped by 2 bases and J by 3 bases; unmatched bases: 5. Germline V gene data show CDR1 as MNHEY and CDR2 as SVGEGT. The CDR3 nucleotides are TGTGCCAGCAGTTACCCGGGACAGGGAAGCTACGAGCAGTACTTC. It translates to CASSYPGQGSYEQYF.

V gene TRBV2 combines with J gene TRBJ2-1; tentative D call: TRBD2 (6 bases). V was shortened by 7 bases and J by 5 bases, with 15 bases between the two germline ends. The CDR3 runs to 14 residues. Germline V CDR1 and CDR2: SNHLY, FYNNEI. CDR3 bases: TGTGCCAGCAAGAAGCGGGCCCAAGACAATGAGCAGTTCTTC. Translated, it gives CASKKRAQDNEQFF.

The chain couples TRBV6-5 to TRBJ1-3; maybe TRBD1 (6 bases). The CDR3 length is 13 residues. Germline CDR1 MNHEY, CDR2 SVGAGI. With 6 bases removed from V and 3 bases from J, the gap between germline ends came to 9 bases. The CDR3 sequence is CASSSGVGNTIYF. The CDR3 nucleotides read TGTGCCAGCAGCTCAGGGGTTGGAAACACCATATATTTT.

V and J are TRBV3-1 (or the pseudogene TRBV3-2) and TRBJ2-1; 14 nucleotides match TRBD2. V shed 2 bases and J 9 bases; nucleotides not matched to a gene: 9. The length of the CDR3 is 17 residues. CDR1 and CDR2 (germline): LGHDT, YNNKEL (reference sequence). The CDR3 loop reads CASSQPGLAGVFGEQFF. CDR3 sequence (DNA): TGTGCCAGCAGCCAACCGGGACTAGCGGGAGTTTTCGGTGAGCAGTTCTTC.

V is TRBV9 and J is TRBJ2-5; 7 positions match TRBD2. V dropped 4 bases and J dropped 3; count of bases not matched to a gene: 9. Germline V gene sequence: CDR1 SGDLS, CDR2 YYNGEE. This CDR3 has 15 residues. The CDR3 reads CASSRRLLAEETQYF. The CDR3 DNA is TGTGCCAGCAGCCGTAGATTGCTAGCGGAAGAGACCCAGTACTTC.

The V and J genes are TRBV7-2 and TRBJ1-1; no clear D gene. This CDR3 spans 13 amino acids. The V gene lost 5 bases and the J gene lost 5 bases, with 12 bases spanning the gap. Per germline, CDR1 SGHTA and CDR2 FQGNSA. CDR3 sequence: CASSPMEDTEAFF. In DNA form, the CDR3 reads TGTGCCAGCAGCCCGATGGAGGATACTGAAGCTTTCTTT.

This clone was seen a handful of times. This chain connects TRBV27 to TRBJ2-2, with D unresolved. CDR3 size: 12 residues. V was pared by 4 bases and J by 7 bases, with 7 bases between. Germline V lookup: CDR1 MNHEY, CDR2 SMNVEV (reference sequence). This CDR3 is CASSSTFGELFF. DNA of the CDR3: TGTGCCAGCAGTTCTACTTTCGGGGAGCTGTTTTTT.

The rearrangement links TRBV7-9 to TRBJ1-5; 7 nucleotides align to TRBD1. Unmatched junction bases numbered 6, after V lost 5 bases and J lost 8 bases. The germline gives CDR1 SEHNR, CDR2 FQNEAQ (reference sequence). The CDR3 is 13 residues long. The CDR3 sequence: CASSQGGNEPQHF. CDR3 nucleotides: TGTGCCAGCAGCCAGGGGGGTAATGAGCCCCAGCATTTT.

This clone came up once. The chain couples TRBV4-2 to TRBJ1-5; no clear D gene. CDR3 length: 15 amino acids. Germline loops: CDR1 LGHNA, CDR2 YNFKEQ. Trimming pared 4 bases from V and 10 bases from J, leaving 20 bases between. Here the CDR3 DNA reads TGTGCCAGCAGCCCGGATACGACATCACCGCTTCCCCAGCATTTT. Translating it yields CASSPDTTSPLPQHF.

The chain couples TRBV11-2 to TRBJ2-1; TRBD2 is a possible D gene (5 bases). Trimming shortened V by 0 bases and J by 10 bases, and 10 bases separated the two germline ends. The CDR3 is 13 amino acids. CDR1 and CDR2 from the germline V gene are SGHAT and FQNNGV. The CDR3, as DNA: TGTGCCAGCAGCTTAGACCGGACGGGGGAGCAGTTCTTC. Residues: CASSLDRTGEQFF.

The rearrangement uses TRBV6-6 and TRBJ1-2; TRBD1 matches at 10 bases. This CDR3 comprises 16 residues. With 2 bases clipped from V and 8 bases from J, the junction kept 11 bases outside the gene matches. Per the germline V gene, CDR1 is MNHNY and CDR2 is SVGAGI (reference sequence). CDR3 protein: CASSYLPGQGLSGYTF. The CDR3 region has the DNA TGTGCCAGCAGTTACCTCCCGGGACAGGGGTTGAGCGGCTACACCTTC.

The V and J genes are TRBV7-3 and TRBJ2-7; 9 bases line up with TRBD1. Germline V lookup: CDR1 SGHTA, CDR2 FQGTGA. V shed 2 bases and J 5 bases; nucleotides not matched to a gene: 7. The CDR3 sequence is 15 residues long. DNA for the CDR3: TGTGCCAGCAGCTTAGGGGACAGGGCTCGGAACGAGCAGTACTTC. As protein: CASSLGDRARNEQYF.

This clone occurred once. V is TRBV3-1 (or the pseudogene TRBV3-2) and J is TRBJ2-3; D perhaps matches TRBD2 (7 bases). In germline, CDR1 is LGHDT, CDR2 YNNKEL (reference sequence). Trimming took 3 bases from V and 0 from J, leaving 13 bases between them. This CDR3 is built from 16 residues. Here the CDR3 DNA reads TGTGCCAGCAGCCAGCCCCGGGGGGCCAGCACAGATACGCAGTATTTT. Its protein product is CASSQPRGASTDTQYF.

The sample holds a few counts of this clone. The gene calls are TRBV29-1 and TRBJ1-6; weak D call: TRBD1 (6 bases). V was shortened by 4 bases and J by 7 bases, with 11 bases between the two germline ends. CDR3 size: 13 residues. Per germline, CDR1 SQVTM and CDR2 ANQGSEA. DNA for the CDR3: TGCAGCGTTGTCTGTGGACAGAATTCACCCCTCCACTTT. This sequence encodes CSVVCGQNSPLHF.

V usage is TRBV7-8 and J usage is TRBJ1-2, with TRBD1 matching over 8 bases. With 5 bases clipped from V and 8 bases from J, the junction kept 19 bases outside the gene matches. CDR3 length: 17 amino acids. CDR1 and CDR2 from the germline V gene are SGHVS and FQNEAQ. CDR3 region: CASSLTSGTGLPLGYTF. CDR3 sequence (DNA): TGTGCCAGCAGCCTCACCTCCGGGACAGGCCTCCCTCTGGGCTACACCTTC. Complete variable domain (other parts from reference TRBV7-8 and TRBJ1-2): GAGVSQSPRYKVAKRGQDVALRCDPISGHVSLFWYQQALGQGPEFLTYFQNEAQLDKSGLPSDRFFAERPEGSVSTLKIQRTQQEDSAVYLCASSLTSGTGLPLGYTFGSGTRLTVV.

The V gene is TRBV30, the J gene TRBJ1-6, with 7 bases identical to TRBD1. CDR1 is GTSNPN and CDR2 is SVGIG in the germline V gene (reference sequence). The CDR3 runs 15 residues. The V and J ends lost 0 bases and 14 bases, in that order; junction bases with no gene match: 13. As DNA, the CDR3 is TGTGCCTGGAGTGTTGTTGGTACAGGGGCGTCGACCCTCCACTTT. Translated: CAWSVVGTGASTLHF.

This sequence joins TRBV30 and TRBJ2-7, with TRBD1 matching 9 bases. The CDR3 has 14 residues. CDR1 GTSNPN and CDR2 SVGIG come from the germline V gene (reference sequence). V shed 2 bases and J 7 bases; nucleotides not matched to a gene: 9. CDR3 sequence: CAWSFTGTGREQYF. CDR3 DNA sequence: TGTGCCTGGAGTTTTACGGGGACAGGGAGGGAGCAGTACTTC.

The chain employs TRBV7-8 and TRBJ1-3, with D possibly TRBD1 on 6 matching bases. This CDR3 spans 18 amino acids. V was clipped by 1 base and J by 4 bases, with 20 bases between them. Per the germline V gene, CDR1 is SGHVS and CDR2 is FQNEAQ. The CDR3: CASSLEGTPRVWGNTIYF. The CDR3 DNA sequence: TGTGCCAGCAGCTTAGAGGGGACACCGAGAGTGTGGGGAAACACCATATATTTT.

The chain couples TRBV6-2 or TRBV6-3 to TRBJ1-2; 10 bases map to TRBD1. Germline CDR1 and CDR2: MNHEY and SVGEGT. The CDR3 totals 14 residues. The trim removed 0 bases at V and 6 bases at J, leaving 1 base unmatched. This CDR3 reads CASSYSDRGNGYTF. The CDR3 nucleotides read TGTGCCAGCAGTTACTCGGACAGGGGGAATGGCTACACCTTC.

The CDR3 sequence is CATSDRDRDGYGYTF. The CDR3 nucleotides are TGTGCCACCAGTGATCGCGACAGGGATGGCTATGGCTACACCTTC. This chain joins TRBV24-1 and TRBJ1-2; 7 nucleotides line up with TRBD1. The CDR3 is made up of 15 amino acids. Germline CDR1 reads KGHDR; CDR2 reads SFDVKD. The trim removed 3 bases at V and 4 bases at J, leaving 7 bases unmatched.

V gene TRBV2 combines with J gene TRBJ1-4; 8 nucleotides align to TRBD1. The trim removed 3 bases at V and 6 bases at J, leaving 3 bases unmatched. Germline values: CDR1 SNHLY, CDR2 FYNNEI. There are 14 residues in the CDR3. The DNA of the CDR3 is TGTGCCAGCAGTGATCGGACAGGGCATGAAAAACTGTTTTTT. Translated: CASSDRTGHEKLFF.